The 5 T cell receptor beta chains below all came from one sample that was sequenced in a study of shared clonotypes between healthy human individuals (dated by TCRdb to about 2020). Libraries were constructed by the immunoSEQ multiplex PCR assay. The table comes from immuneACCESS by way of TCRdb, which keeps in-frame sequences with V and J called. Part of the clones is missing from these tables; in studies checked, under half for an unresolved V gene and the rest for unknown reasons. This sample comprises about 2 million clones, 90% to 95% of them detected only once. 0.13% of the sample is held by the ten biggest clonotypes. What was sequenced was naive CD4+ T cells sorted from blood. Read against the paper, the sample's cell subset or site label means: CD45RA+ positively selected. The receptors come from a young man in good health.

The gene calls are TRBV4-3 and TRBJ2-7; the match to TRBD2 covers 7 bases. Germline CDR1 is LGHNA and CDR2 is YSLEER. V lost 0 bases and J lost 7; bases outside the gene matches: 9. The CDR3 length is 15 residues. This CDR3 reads CASSQDVILGGEQYF. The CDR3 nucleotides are TGCGCCAGCAGCCAAGACGTAATCCTCGGGGGGGAGCAGTACTTC.

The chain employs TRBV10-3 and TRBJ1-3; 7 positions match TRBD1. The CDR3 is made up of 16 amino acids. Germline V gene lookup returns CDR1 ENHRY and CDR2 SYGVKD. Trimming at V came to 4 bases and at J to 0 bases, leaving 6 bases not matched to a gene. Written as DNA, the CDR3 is TGTGCCATCAGTGCCGGACAGGTCAGCTCTGGAAACACCATATATTTT. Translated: CAISAGQVSSGNTIYF.

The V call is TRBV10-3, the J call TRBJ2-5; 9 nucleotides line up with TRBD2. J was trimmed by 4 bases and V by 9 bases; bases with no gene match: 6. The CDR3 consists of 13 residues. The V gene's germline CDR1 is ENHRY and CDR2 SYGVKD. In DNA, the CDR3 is TGTGCCATGAGGCGGGGGGGAGGAGAGACCCAGTACTTC. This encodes CAMRRGGGETQYF.

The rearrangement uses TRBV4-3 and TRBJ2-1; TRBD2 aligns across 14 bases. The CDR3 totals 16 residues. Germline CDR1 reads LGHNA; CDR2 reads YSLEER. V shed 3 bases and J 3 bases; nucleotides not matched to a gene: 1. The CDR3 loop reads CASSQGLAGDYNEQFF. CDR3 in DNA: TGCGCCAGCAGCCAGGGACTAGCGGGAGACTACAATGAGCAGTTCTTC.

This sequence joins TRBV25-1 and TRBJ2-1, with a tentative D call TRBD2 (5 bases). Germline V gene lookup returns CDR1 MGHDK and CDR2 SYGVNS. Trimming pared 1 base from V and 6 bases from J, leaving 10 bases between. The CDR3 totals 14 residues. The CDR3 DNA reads TGTGCCAGCAGTGAATCGGGCGGGTCCAATGAGCAGTTCTTC. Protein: CASSESGGSNEQFF.